The rows below give T cell receptor beta chains drawn from one sample of a study of shared clonotypes between healthy human individuals. Using immunoSEQ multiplex PCR, the repertoire was profiled, and TCRdb retains in-frame clones only, with some absent. The sample contains about 110,000 clones, 68% of which appear only once. Sequencing was performed on memory CD8+ T cells sorted from blood. These receptors originate from a young woman in good health. The CDR3 runs from the conserved cysteine through the conserved F or W. D genes are given only for firm matches. For some rows the clone size is stated as once, few or many, or as a class when expanded; others skip it.

TRBV5-1	TRBD2	.	TRBJ2-1	CASSLSSGAYNEQFF	TGCGCCAGCAGCTTGAGCAGCGGGGCGTACAATGAGCAGTTCTTC
TRBV28	.	.	TRBJ2-7	CASSLNPSSYEQYF	TGTGCCAGCAGTTTAAACCCGAGCTCCTACGAGCAGTACTTC
TRBV28	.	once	TRBJ1-4	CASNPSTVNEKLFF	TGTGCCAGCAACCCTTCGACGGTTAATGAAAAACTGTTTTTT
TRBV1	.	.	TRBJ2-1	CPQGTSGGNEQFF	TGCCCACAAGGGACTAGCGGGGGAAATGAGCAGTTCTTC
TRBV4-2	.	.	TRBJ2-3	CASSQDRRPLRTDTQYF	TGTGCCAGCAGCCAAGATCGTCGCCCCCTTAGAACAGATACGCAGTATTTT
TRBV15	.	.	TRBJ2-5	CATSRGGSRAETQYF	TGTGCCACCAGCAGAGGGGGGAGTAGGGCGGAGACCCAGTACTTC
TRBV5-1	.	.	TRBJ1-1	CASSLVGGANTEAFF	TGCGCCAGCAGCTTGGTTGGGGGGGCGAACACTGAAGCTTTCTTT
TRBV29-1	TRBD2	.	TRBJ2-1	CSVEETTSGRNEQFF	TGCAGCGTTGAAGAGACGACTAGCGGGAGGAATGAGCAGTTCTTC
TRBV28	TRBD1	.	TRBJ2-7	CASSRQGRSYEQYF	TGTGCCAGCAGTCGACAGGGGAGATCCTACGAGCAGTACTTC
TRBV11-2	.	once	TRBJ1-1	CASSPTGSEAFF	TGTGCCAGCAGCCCTACAGGGTCTGAAGCTTTCTTT
TRBV6-6	.	.	TRBJ2-3	CASSYSRAGFTDTQYF	TGTGCCAGCAGTTACTCGAGGGCGGGTTTCACAGATACGCAGTATTTT
TRBV19	TRBD1	once	TRBJ2-1	CASSTGQFGHDEQFF	TGTGCCAGTAGTACGGGACAGTTTGGCCACGATGAGCAGTTCTTC
TRBV4-2	.	.	TRBJ2-7	CASSQGYSYEQYF	TGTGCCAGCAGCCAAGGGTACTCCTACGAGCAGTACTTC
TRBV19	.	.	TRBJ1-5	CASSRSGGLWQPQHF	TGTGCCAGTAGTCGCAGCGGCGGGCTCTGGCAGCCCCAGCATTTT
TRBV18	.	.	TRBJ2-7	CASSRPLDKPYEQYF	TGTGCCAGCTCACGACCTCTGGACAAGCCCTACGAGCAGTACTTC